The text below deals with one TCR beta chain. Its target antigen remains unknown. No base quality information exists; no much larger clone differs at one position. The record originates from a study of T cell changes during pregnancy in multiple sclerosis (dated by TCRdb to the late 2010s). In terms of the full investigation: The study examined how the T cell repertoire changed over the course of pregnancy in women with multiple sclerosis.

Libraries were made using the immunoSEQ multiplex PCR assay. TCRdb stores this immuneACCESS table with in-frame sequences only. Part of the clones is absent; in the studies checked, under half of the shortfall reflects unresolved V genes, and no reason is known for the rest. This sample comprises some 81,000 clones, 90% to 95% of them detected only once. The ten largest clonotypes hold 2.5% to 3% of the sample. The source was peripheral blood, collected after pregnancy. The sequence was obtained from a female donor in good health, enrolled as a control in a pregnancy study.

The CDR3 loop reads CASSLGSRGQSPLHF. The DNA sequence follows: TGTGCCAGCAGCTTAGGGAGCAGGGGGCAGTCACCCCTCCACTTT. The rearrangement combines TRBV7-2 with TRBJ1-6, with TRBD1 matching 8 junction bases. CDR1 and CDR2 are read off the germline V gene as SGHTA and FQGNSA. The V end gives up 1 base and the J end 10 bases, leaving 6 bases in the junction not matched to a gene. Including the terminal cysteine and phenylalanine, the CDR3 comprises 15 residues. The retained sequence is limited to the CDR3, 45 bases, with the frame set at the first base. The full variable domain, completed from the reference TRBV7-2 and TRBJ1-6 proteins outside the CDR3, reads GAGVSQSPSNKVTEKGKDVELRCDPISGHTALYWYRQSLGQGLEFLIYFQGNSAPDKSGLPSDRFSAERTGGSVSTLTIQRTQQEDSAVYLCASSLGSRGQSPLHFGNGTRLTVT.